These 14 T cell receptor beta chains were all obtained from the same sample, sequenced in a study of T-cell reconstitution after alpha-beta-depleted transplantation in children. For TCRbeta, the library was prepared with unique molecular identifiers. TCRdb redid the calling of the PCR reads with MiXCR, one entry per CDR3 protein. The sample carries 600,000 to 700,000 distinct CDR3 sequences, 16% recorded once. The source was PBMCs from the stem cell graft donor, collected from the stem cell graft. Receptors originate from a human donor who donated a stem cell graft to a child with acute myeloid leukemia.

This clonotype was detected ten times or more. V usage is TRBV29-1 and J usage is TRBJ2-7; 9 bases map to TRBD1. V lost 5 bases and J lost 4; bases outside the gene matches: 9. The CDR3 is 14 amino acids. Germline V gene sequence: CDR1 SQVTM, CDR2 ANQGSEA. DNA of the CDR3: TGCAGCGTTAGTGGTGGGGACAGGGTGTACGAGCAGTACTTC. This codes for CSVSGGDRVYEQYF.

About this clonotype: A much larger clone differs by one base, so this may be a read error. This chain joins TRBV10-3 and TRBJ2-4; 11 bases fit TRBD2. The CDR3 length is 16 residues. The germline V gene has CDR1 ENHRY and CDR2 SYGVKD. The chain's CDR3 is CAITFGLAGAKDIQYF. The CDR3 DNA follows: TGTGCCATCACCTTCGGACTAGCGGGTGCCAAAGACATTCAGTACTTC.

This clonotype was seen at least ten times. The V and J genes are TRBV7-2 and TRBJ2-5, with 11 bases that match TRBD2. CDR1 and CDR2 (germline): SGHTA, FQGNSA. V lost 4 bases and J lost 7; bases outside the gene matches: 11. The length of the CDR3 is 16 residues. The CDR3 nucleotides are TGTGCCAGCAGCTCGACTAGCGGGGCTGCAAGGGTGACCCAGTACTTC. It translates to CASSSTSGAARVTQYF.

There are many counts of this clonotype. The chain couples TRBV20-1 to TRBJ1-5; D call uncertain. The germline gives CDR1 DFQATT, CDR2 SNEGSKA (reference sequence). This CDR3 contains 13 residues. The V end lost 3 bases, the J end lost 5 bases, and 11 bases lay between the germline ends. This CDR3 reads CSARWRRDQPQHF. CDR3 coding DNA: TGCAGTGCTAGGTGGCGTAGGGATCAGCCCCAGCATTTT.

This clonotype was found many times. The chain has TRBV7-6 and TRBJ2-6; D unresolved. CDR3 size: 14 residues. Deletions cut 5 bases from V and 6 bases from J, with 11 bases between. The germline V gene encodes CDR1 SGHVS and CDR2 FNYEAQ. The DNA for the CDR3 is TGTGCCAGCAGCCCAGTAATGGAGGCCAACGTCCTGACTTTC. It specifies CASSPVMEANVLTF.

The table lists this clonotype with a few counts. V and J are TRBV20-1 and TRBJ2-7; D is uncertain. In germline, CDR1 is DFQATT, CDR2 SNEGSKA (reference sequence). V dropped 4 bases and J dropped 3 bases, with 13 bases sitting between them. The CDR3 totals 13 residues. CDR3 in amino acids: CSAIGRSGYEQYV. CDR3 DNA: TGCAGTGCTATTGGGCGCAGTGGCTACGAGCAGTACGTC.

This clonotype was seen at least ten times. The chain has TRBV20-1 and TRBJ1-5; D gene unclear. V lost 0 bases, J lost 0 bases, and 15 bases lay in between. The length of the CDR3 is 17 residues. The germline V gene has CDR1 DFQATT and CDR2 SNEGSKA (reference sequence). The CDR3 reads CSARDRADIYSNQPQHF. As DNA, the CDR3 is TGCAGTGCTAGAGATAGGGCAGACATTTATAGCAATCAGCCCCAGCATTTT.

This clonotype was picked up many times. The rearrangement uses TRBV20-1 and TRBJ2-3; D not resolved. Germline lookup yields CDR1 DFQATT and CDR2 SNEGSKA (reference sequence). The CDR3 consists of 12 residues. Trimming took off 8 bases at V and 5 bases at J, with 14 bases between the two ends. The CDR3: CSSGPRGDTQYF. Written as DNA, the CDR3 is TGCAGTTCGGGCCCCCGAGGAGATACGCAGTATTTT.

This clonotype was observed a handful of times. The chain recombines TRBV7-9 with TRBJ1-1; possible D gene TRBD1, 5 bases. V lost 4 bases and J 0 bases, leaving 9 bases between the germline ends. Germline V gene data show CDR1 as SEHNR and CDR2 as FQNEAQ (reference sequence). The CDR3 runs 14 residues. CDR3 in DNA: TGTGCCAGCAGCTGGGGGACCTTGAACACTGAAGCTTTCTTT. This sequence encodes CASSWGTLNTEAFF.

In its sample, this clonotype was seen a few times. This chain links TRBV20-1 with TRBJ1-2, with D possibly being TRBD1 (5 bases). V was clipped by 0 bases and J by 7 bases, with 12 bases between them. CDR3 size: 13 residues. Per the germline V gene, CDR1 is DFQATT and CDR2 is SNEGSKA (reference sequence). The CDR3 is CSAREGGLGGYTF. The CDR3 coding sequence is TGCAGTGCTAGAGAGGGGGGTTTGGGTGGCTACACCTTC.

The chain recombines TRBV5-6 with TRBJ2-3; D perhaps matches TRBD1 (6 bases). The CDR3 covers 18 residues. CDR1 is SGHDT and CDR2 is YYEEEE in the germline V gene. The ends were cut back, 3 bases at V and 0 bases at J, with 20 bases in the middle. The CDR3 sequence: CASSWKYGQKLSTDTQYF. CDR3 bases: TGTGCCAGCAGCTGGAAATACGGACAGAAACTTAGCACAGATACGCAGTATTTT.

The CDR3 DNA reads as TGCAGCGTTGGGGGGGGGCAGTCAGATACGCAGTATTTT. Translated, it gives CSVGGGQSDTQYF. This chain connects TRBV29-1 to TRBJ2-3, with D tentatively TRBD2 (7 bases). The CDR3 length is 13 residues. V gave up 4 bases and J gave up 4 bases, with 12 bases separating them. Per germline, CDR1 SQVTM and CDR2 ANQGSEA.

The rearrangement joins TRBV4-3 to TRBJ2-5; D is unclear. Germline V gene lookup returns CDR1 LGHNA and CDR2 YSLEER. CDR3 length: 17 residues. Trimming took 4 bases from V and 2 from J, leaving 20 bases between them. The CDR3 bases are TGCGCCAGCAGCCCCGCCAACCCAGGACGAAGACAAGAGACCCAGTACTTC. This gives the protein CASSPANPGRRQETQYF.

The chain has TRBV7-2 and TRBJ2-5; weak D call: TRBD1 (6 bases). Per germline, CDR1 SGHTA and CDR2 FQGNSA. CDR3 length equals 15 residues. Trimming stripped 4 bases from V and 3 bases from J, with 15 bases between. The CDR3 DNA reads TGTGCCAGCAGCTCCCAGGGGCGGATTAAAGAGACCCAGTACTTC. Its protein is CASSSQGRIKETQYF. The variable domain in full, with the rest retrieved from reference TRBV7-2 and TRBJ2-5, is GAGVSQSPSNKVTEKGKDVELRCDPISGHTALYWYRQSLGQGLEFLIYFQGNSAPDKSGLPSDRFSAERTGGSVSTLTIQRTQQEDSAVYLCASSSQGRIKETQYFGPGTRLLVL.